What follows is one TCR beta chain and its context. Its antigen is not identified. Primers for the PCR totalled 60 Vbeta and 13 Jbeta. Only in-frame clones appear in the TCRdb table, and some are missing; sequencing was by immunoSEQ multiplex PCR. The data show 65,000 to 85,000 clones, with 78% seen just once and 8% to 9% held by the top ten. CDR1 is MGHRA, CDR2 YSYEKL, per germline. V was clipped by 3 bases and J by 2 bases, with 8 bases between them. This CDR3 has 13 amino acids. The source of the sample is a study of cytomegalovirus exposure and HLA in healthy donors. Overall study findings and caveats: Serostatus for CMV was the only available immune exposure information. Reportedly, diagnosis of cytomegalovirus status by the classifier showed high specificity and sensitivity. A reported reduction in N-insertions relative to the roughly 670-donor mean was seen in an Asian-associated ancestry cluster in a later analysis. What was likely a sequencing artifact was a cluster of highly shared sequence variants.

Specimen: PBMCs. The origin of this receptor is a woman in her 40s in good health and CMV-seropositive. V is TRBV4-1 and J is TRBJ2-7; D possibly corresponds to TRBD1 (6 bases). This chain's CDR3 is CASSQDSTYEQYF. CDR3 in DNA: TGCGCCAGCAGCCAGGACAGCACCTACGAGCAGTACTTC.